This TCR beta chain was captured in a study of CD4+ T cells in melanoma. Study results and limitations: Reportedly, melanoma neoantigen-specific CD4+ T cells showed varied differentiation states. A reported correlation linked neoantigen-specific CD4+ T cells to CD8+, macrophage and B cell function.

Libraries were prepared by immunoSEQ multiplex PCR; TCRdb keeps only in-frame clonotypes and omits some of them. The table records 20,000 to 25,000 clones, about 80% of them present only once. Concerning this clone itself: Antigen unknown.

Looked up from germline, CDR1 is SGHRS and CDR2 is YFSETQ. CDR3 length equals 15 residues. With 4 bases removed from V and 7 bases from J, the gap between germline ends came to 20 bases. The TCR sequence derives from a human donor with melanoma. Sequencing was done on a sample of cells from a culture (not recorded whether cultured in vitro). V is TRBV5-1 and J is TRBJ2-5; D remains unclear. This chain's CDR3 is CASSPDAAASRTQYF. The CDR3 DNA sequence: TGCGCCAGCAGCCCGGACGCGGCTGCATCGCGGACCCAGTACTTC.